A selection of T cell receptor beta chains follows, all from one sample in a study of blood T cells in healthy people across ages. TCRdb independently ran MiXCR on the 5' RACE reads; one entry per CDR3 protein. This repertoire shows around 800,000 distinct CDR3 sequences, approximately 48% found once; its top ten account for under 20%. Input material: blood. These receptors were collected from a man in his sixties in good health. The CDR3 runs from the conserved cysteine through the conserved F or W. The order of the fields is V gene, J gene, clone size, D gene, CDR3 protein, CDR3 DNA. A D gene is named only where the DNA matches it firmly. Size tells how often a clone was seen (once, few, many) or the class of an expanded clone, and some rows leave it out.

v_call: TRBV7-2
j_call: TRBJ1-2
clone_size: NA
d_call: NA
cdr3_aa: CASSGTAYGYTF
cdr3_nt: TGTGCCAGCAGCGGGACGGCTTATGGCTACACCTTC

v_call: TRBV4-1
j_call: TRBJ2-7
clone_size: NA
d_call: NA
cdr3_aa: CASSQKGARGSYNEQYF
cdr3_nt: TGCGCCAGCAGCCAAAAGGGGGCGCGGGGCTCCTACAATGAGCAGTACTTC

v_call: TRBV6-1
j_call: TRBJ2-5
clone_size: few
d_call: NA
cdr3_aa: CASSAPKETQYF
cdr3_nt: TGTGCCAGCAGCGCACCAAAAGAGACCCAGTACTTC

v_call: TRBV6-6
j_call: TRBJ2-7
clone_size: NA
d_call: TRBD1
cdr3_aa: CVVRGQGGSYEQYF
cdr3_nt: TGTGTCGTGAGGGGACAGGGGGGGTCCTACGAGCAGTACTTC

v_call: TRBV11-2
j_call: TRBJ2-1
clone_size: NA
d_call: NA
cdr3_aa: CASSQPGGAGANEQFF
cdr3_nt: TGTGCCAGCAGCCAACCAGGGGGCGCGGGAGCTAATGAGCAGTTCTTC

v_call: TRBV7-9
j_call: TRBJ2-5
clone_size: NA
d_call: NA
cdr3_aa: CASSDRDGETQYF
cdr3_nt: TGTGCCAGCAGCGACCGGGACGGGGAGACCCAGTACTTC

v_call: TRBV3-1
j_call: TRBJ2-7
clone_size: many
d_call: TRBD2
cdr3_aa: CASSLERTSGARVSYEQYF
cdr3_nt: TGTGCCAGCAGCCTAGAAAGGACTAGCGGGGCTCGAGTCTCCTACGAGCAGTACTTC

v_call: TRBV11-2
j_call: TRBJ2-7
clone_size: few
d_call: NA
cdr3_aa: CASSPDPGHDKSYEQYF
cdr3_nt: TGTGCCAGCAGCCCAGATCCGGGACACGATAAATCCTACGAGCAGTACTTC

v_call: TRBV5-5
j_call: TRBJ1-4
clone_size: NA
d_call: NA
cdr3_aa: CASSLTLEKLFF
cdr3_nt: TGTGCCAGCAGCTTGACGCTTGAAAAACTGTTTTTT

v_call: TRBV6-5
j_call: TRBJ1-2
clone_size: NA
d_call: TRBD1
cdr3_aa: CASSSPQGRSYGYTF
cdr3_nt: TGTGCCAGCAGTTCCCCACAGGGGAGGTCCTATGGCTACACCTTC

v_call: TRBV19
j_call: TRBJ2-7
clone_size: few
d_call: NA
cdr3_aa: CASSRTLTYEQYF
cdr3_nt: TGTGCCAGTAGCCGGACCCTAACCTACGAGCAGTACTTC

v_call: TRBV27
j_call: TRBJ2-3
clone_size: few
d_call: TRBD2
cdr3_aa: CASRPRLAGVTDTQYF
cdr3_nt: TGTGCCAGCAGGCCTAGACTAGCGGGGGTCACAGATACGCAGTATTTT

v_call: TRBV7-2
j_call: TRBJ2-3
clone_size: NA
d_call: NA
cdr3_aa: CASSLDSGKTDTQYF
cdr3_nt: TGTGCCAGCAGCTTAGATTCAGGGAAGACAGATACGCAGTATTTT

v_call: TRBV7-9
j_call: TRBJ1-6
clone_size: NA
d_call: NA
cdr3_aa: CASSSTTSGYYNSPLHF
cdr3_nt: TGTGCCAGCAGCTCAACTACATCCGGATACTATAATTCACCCCTCCACTTT

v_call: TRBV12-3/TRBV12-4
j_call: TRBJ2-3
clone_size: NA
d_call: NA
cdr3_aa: CATSPADTQYF
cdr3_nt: TGTGCCACCTCCCCAGCAGATACGCAGTATTTT

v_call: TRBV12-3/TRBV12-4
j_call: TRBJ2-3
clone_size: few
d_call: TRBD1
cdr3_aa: CASSFSGQGRGFRADTQYF
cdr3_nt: TGTGCCAGCAGTTTCTCGGGACAGGGTAGGGGATTCAGGGCAGATACGCAGTATTTT

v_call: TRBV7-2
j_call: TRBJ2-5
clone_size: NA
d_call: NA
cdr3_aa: CASSPNGVAKTQYF
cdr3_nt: TGTGCCAGCAGCCCTAACGGGGTGGCAAAGACCCAGTACTTC

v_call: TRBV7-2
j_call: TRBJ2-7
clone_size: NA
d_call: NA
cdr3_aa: CASSPRTLYEQYF
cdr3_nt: TGTGCCAGCAGCCCCCGGACCCTCTACGAGCAGTACTTC

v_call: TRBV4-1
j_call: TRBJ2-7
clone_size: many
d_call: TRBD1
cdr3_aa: CASSQDRGSLYEQYF
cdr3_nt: TGCGCCAGCAGCCAGGACAGGGGATCCCTCTACGAGCAGTACTTC

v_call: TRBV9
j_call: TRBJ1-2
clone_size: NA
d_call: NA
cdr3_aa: CASSVGRDGYTF
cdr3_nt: TGTGCCAGCAGCGTAGGGAGAGATGGCTACACCTTC

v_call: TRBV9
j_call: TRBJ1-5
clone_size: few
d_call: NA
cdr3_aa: CASSVGRDQPQHF
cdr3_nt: TGTGCCAGCAGCGTAGGACGGGATCAGCCCCAGCATTTT

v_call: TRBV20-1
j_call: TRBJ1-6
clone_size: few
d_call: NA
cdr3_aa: CSGADLTGSPLHF
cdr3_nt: TGCAGTGGGGCAGACCTTACAGGGTCACCCCTCCACTTT

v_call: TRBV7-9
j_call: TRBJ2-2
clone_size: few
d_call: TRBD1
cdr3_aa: CASSTGTDTGELFF
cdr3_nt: TGTGCCAGCAGCACCGGGACAGACACCGGGGAGCTGTTTTTT

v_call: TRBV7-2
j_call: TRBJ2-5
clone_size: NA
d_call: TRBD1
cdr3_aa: CASSLFDRGATQYF
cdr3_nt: TGTGCCAGCAGCTTATTCGACAGGGGCGCGACCCAGTACTTC

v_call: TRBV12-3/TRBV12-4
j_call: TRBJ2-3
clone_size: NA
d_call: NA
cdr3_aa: CASSLDRADMQYF
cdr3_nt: TGTGCCAGCAGTTTAGACAGGGCCGATATGCAGTATTTT

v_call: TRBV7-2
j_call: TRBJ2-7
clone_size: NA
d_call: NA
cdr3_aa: CASSSDGVTRWKQYF
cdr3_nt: TGTGCCAGCAGCTCGGACGGGGTGACCCGGTGGAAGCAGTACTTC

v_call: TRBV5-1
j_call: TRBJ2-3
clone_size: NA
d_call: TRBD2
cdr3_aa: CASSPSGPLTDTQYF
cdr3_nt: TGCGCCAGCAGCCCTAGCGGGCCTCTCACAGATACGCAGTATTTT

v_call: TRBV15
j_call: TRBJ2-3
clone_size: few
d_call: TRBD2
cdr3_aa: CATSRDTAGGHDAQYF
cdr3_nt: TGTGCCACCAGCAGAGATACGGCGGGGGGGCACGATGCGCAGTATTTT